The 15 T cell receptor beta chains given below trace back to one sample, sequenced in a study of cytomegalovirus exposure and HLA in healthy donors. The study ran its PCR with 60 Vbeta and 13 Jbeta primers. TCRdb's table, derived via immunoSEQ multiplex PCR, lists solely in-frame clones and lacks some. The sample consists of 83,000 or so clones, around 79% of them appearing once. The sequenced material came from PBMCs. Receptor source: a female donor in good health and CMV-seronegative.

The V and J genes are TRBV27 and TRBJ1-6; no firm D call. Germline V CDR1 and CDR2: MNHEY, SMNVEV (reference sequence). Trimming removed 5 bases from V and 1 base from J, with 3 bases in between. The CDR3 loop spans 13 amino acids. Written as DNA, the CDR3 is TGTGCCAGCAGTCGTTCCTATAATTCACCCCTCCACTTT. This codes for CASSRSYNSPLHF.

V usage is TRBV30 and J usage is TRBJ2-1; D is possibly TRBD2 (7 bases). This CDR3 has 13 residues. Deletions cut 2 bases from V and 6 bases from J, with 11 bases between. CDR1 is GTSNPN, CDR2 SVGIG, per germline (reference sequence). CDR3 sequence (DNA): TGTGCCTGGAGTTCCGGGGGGCCCAATGAGCAGTTCTTC. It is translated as CAWSSGGPNEQFF.

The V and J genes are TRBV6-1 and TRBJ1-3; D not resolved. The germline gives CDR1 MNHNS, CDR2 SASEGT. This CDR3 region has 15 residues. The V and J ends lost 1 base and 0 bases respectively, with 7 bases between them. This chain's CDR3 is CASSEGRYSGNTIYF. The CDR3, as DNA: TGTGCCAGCAGTGAAGGGCGGTACTCTGGAAACACCATATATTTT.

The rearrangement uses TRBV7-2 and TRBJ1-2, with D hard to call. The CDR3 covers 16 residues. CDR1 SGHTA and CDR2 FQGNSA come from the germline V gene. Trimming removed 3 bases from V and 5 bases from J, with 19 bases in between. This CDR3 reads CASSFTSPQLLYGYTF. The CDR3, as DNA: TGTGCCAGCAGCTTTACGAGTCCACAGCTACTTTATGGCTACACCTTC.

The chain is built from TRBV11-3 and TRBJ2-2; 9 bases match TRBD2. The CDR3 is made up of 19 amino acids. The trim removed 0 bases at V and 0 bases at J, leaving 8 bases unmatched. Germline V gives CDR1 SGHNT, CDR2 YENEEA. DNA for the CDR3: TGTGCCAGCAGCTTAGAATTAGCGGGAGACCTAACGAACACCGGGGAGCTGTTTTTT. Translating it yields CASSLELAGDLTNTGELFF.

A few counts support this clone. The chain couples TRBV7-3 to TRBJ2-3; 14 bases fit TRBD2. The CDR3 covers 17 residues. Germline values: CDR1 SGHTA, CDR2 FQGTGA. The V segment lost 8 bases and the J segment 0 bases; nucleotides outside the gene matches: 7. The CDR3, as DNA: TGTGCCAGCTCCCCGGGACTAGCGGGGGCTAGCACAGATACGCAGTATTTT. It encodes CASSPGLAGASTDTQYF. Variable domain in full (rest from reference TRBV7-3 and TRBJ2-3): GAGVSQTPSNKVTEKGKYVELRCDPISGHTALYWYRQSLGQGPEFLIYFQGTGAADDSGLPNDRFFAVRPEGSVSTLKIQRTERGDSAVYLCASSPGLAGASTDTQYFGPGTRLTVL.

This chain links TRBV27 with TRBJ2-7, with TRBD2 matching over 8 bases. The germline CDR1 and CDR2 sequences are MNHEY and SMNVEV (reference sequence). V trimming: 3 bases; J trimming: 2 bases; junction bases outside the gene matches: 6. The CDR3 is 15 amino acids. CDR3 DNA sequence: TGTGCCAGCAGTTTGTCCGGGACTAGTCCCTACGAGCAGTACTTC. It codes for CASSLSGTSPYEQYF.

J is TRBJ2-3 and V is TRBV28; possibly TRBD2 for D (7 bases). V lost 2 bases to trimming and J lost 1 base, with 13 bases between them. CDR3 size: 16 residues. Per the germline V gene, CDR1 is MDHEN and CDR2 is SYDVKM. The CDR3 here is CASSLGGAQGTDTQYF. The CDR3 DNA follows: TGTGCCAGCAGTTTAGGGGGGGCACAGGGCACAGATACGCAGTATTTT. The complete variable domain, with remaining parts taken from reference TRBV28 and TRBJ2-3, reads DVKVTQSSRYLVKRTGEKVFLECVQDMDHENMFWYRQDPGLGLRLIYFSYDVKMKEKGDIPEGYSVSREKKERFSLILESASTNQTSMYLCASSLGGAQGTDTQYFGPGTRLTVL.

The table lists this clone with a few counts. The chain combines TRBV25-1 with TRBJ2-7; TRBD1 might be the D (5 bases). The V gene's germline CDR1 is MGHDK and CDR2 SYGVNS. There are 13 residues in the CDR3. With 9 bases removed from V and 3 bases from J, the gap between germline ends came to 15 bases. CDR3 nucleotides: TGTGCCAGTGGGTCGCCCGACAGCTACGAGCAGTACTTC. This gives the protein CASGSPDSYEQYF.

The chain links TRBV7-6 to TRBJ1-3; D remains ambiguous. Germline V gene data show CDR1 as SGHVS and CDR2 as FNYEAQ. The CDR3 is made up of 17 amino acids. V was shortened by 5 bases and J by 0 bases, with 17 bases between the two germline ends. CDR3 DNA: TGTGCCAGCAGCGAGATCCTCCACTGCTACTCTGGAAACACCATATATTTT. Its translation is CASSEILHCYSGNTIYF.

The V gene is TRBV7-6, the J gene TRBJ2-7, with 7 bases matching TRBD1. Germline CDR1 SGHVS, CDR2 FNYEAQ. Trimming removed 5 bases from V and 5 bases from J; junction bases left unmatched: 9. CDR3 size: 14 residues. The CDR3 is CASSPRTGRDEQYF. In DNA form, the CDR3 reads TGTGCCAGCAGCCCCAGGACAGGAAGGGACGAGCAGTACTTC.

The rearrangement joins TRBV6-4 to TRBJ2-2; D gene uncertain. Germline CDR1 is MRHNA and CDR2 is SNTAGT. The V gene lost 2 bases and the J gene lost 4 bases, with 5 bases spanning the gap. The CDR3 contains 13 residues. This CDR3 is CASSDRSTGELFF. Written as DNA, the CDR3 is TGTGCCAGCAGTGACAGGAGCACCGGGGAGCTGTTTTTT.

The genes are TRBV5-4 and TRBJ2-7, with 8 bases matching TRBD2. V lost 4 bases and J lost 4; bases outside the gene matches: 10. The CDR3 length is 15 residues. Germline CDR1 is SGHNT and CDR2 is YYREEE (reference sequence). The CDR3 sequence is CASSPTEGLGYEQYF. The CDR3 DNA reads TGTGCCAGCAGCCCTACTGAGGGACTAGGGTACGAGCAGTACTTC.

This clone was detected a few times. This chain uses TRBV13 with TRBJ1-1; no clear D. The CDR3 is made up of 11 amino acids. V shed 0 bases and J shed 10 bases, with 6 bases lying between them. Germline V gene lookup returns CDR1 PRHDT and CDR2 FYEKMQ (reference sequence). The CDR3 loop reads CASSLGKRAFF. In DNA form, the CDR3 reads TGTGCCAGCAGCTTAGGCAAGAGAGCTTTCTTT.

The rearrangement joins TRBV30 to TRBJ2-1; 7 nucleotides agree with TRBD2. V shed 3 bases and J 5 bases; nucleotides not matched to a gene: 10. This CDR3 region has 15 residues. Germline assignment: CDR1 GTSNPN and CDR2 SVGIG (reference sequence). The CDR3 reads CAWRHGGGPHNEQFF. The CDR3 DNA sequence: TGTGCCTGGAGGCATGGGGGGGGACCCCACAATGAGCAGTTCTTC.